A selection of T cell receptor beta chains follows, all from one sample in a study of shared clonotypes between healthy human individuals. Profiling relied on immunoSEQ multiplex PCR, and the TCRdb table lists in-frame clones only, not all of them. The sample shows under 1 million clones, 90% to 97% of them seen only once. The specimen sequenced was naive CD8+ T cells sorted from blood. Source of these receptors: a man in his thirties or forties in good health. Both conserved end residues are part of each CDR3. Fields, in order: D gene, V gene, CDR3 protein. The D gene is left open where the match is weak.

D: TRBD1; V: TRBV11-2; CDR3: CASSSGTGGPQHF
D: .; V: TRBV7-2; CDR3: CASSSREALLGGTQYF
D: .; V: TRBV27; CDR3: CASSLSSEGAYEQYF
D: .; V: TRBV29-1; CDR3: CSVEAGRNSYEQYF
D: .; V: TRBV2; CDR3: CASSAMQGPDTQYF
D: TRBD2; V: TRBV7-6; CDR3: CASSWGLAGGTSYEQYF
D: .; V: TRBV28; CDR3: CASSLWADNYNEQFF
D: TRBD2; V: TRBV7-9; CDR3: CASSPPGGIQETQYF
D: TRBD1; V: TRBV27; CDR3: CASSSTGAEQYF
D: .; V: TRBV6-1; CDR3: CASSEAGEGTGELFF
D: .; V: TRBV7-2; CDR3: CASSFGLPTSYEQYF
D: .; V: TRBV10-2; CDR3: CASSARQNTEAFF
D: .; V: TRBV27; CDR3: CASSFSQAYNEQFF
D: TRBD2; V: TRBV7-2; CDR3: CASSLRSGSWDEQYF
D: .; V: TRBV6-5; CDR3: CASSYSIIESWDEQFF
D: TRBD2; V: TRBV15; CDR3: CATSRSGSGPSYEQYF
D: .; V: TRBV5-1; CDR3: CASSPGTAWPYEQYF
D: TRBD1; V: TRBV7-9; CDR3: CASSLPQGANEKLFF
D: TRBD1; V: TRBV7-9; CDR3: CASSSGQGENEQFF
D: TRBD2; V: TRBV9; CDR3: CASLTAGGTYYEQYF
D: .; V: TRBV29-1; CDR3: CSVDSGLVSETQYF
D: .; V: TRBV9; CDR3: CASSATDSEYEKLFF